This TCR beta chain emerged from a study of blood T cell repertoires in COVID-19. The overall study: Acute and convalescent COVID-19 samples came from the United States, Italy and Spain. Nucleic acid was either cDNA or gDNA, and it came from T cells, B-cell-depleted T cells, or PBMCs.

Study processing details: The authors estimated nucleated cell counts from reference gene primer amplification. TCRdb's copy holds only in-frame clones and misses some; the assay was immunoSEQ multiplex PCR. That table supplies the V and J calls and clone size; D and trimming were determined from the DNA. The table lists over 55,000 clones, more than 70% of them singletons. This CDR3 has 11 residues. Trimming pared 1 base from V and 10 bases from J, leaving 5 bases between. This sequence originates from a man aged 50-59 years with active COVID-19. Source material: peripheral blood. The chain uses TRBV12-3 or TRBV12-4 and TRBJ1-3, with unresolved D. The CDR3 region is CASSLGATIYF. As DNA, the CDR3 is TGTGCCAGCAGTTTAGGGGCGACCATATATTTT.